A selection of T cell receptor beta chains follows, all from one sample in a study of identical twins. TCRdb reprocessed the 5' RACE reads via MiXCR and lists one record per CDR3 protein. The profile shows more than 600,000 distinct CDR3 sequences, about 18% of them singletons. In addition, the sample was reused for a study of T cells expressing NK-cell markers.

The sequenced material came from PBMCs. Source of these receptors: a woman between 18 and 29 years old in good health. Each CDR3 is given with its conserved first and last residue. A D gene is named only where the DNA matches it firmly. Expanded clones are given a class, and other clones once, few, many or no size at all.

CASSPQGGSGNQPQHF	TGTGCCAGCAGCCCACAGGGGGGATCGGGCAATCAGCCCCAGCATTTT	TRBV7-9	TRBD1	TRBJ1-5	NA
CSAHRGPNQPQHF	TGCAGTGCTCACAGGGGGCCCAATCAGCCCCAGCATTTT	TRBV20-1	TRBD1	TRBJ1-5	few
CASSRSFTENYGYTF	TGTGCCAGCAGCCGTTCCTTTACAGAGAACTATGGCTACACCTTC	TRBV6-1	NA	TRBJ1-2	NA
CASSPLNTQYF	TGTGCCAGCAGTCCACTGAATACGCAGTATTTT	TRBV12-3/TRBV12-4	NA	TRBJ2-3	NA
CASNSGGTEAFF	TGTGCCAGCAACAGCGGAGGCACTGAAGCTTTCTTT	TRBV5-6	NA	TRBJ1-1	few
CASSPGMTGANTEAFF	TGTGCCAGCTCACCAGGAATGACAGGGGCTAACACTGAAGCTTTCTTT	TRBV18	TRBD1	TRBJ1-1	few
CASSLSGLARANVLTF	TGTGCCAGCAGTCTCTCCGGACTAGCCCGGGCCAACGTCCTGACTTTC	TRBV27	TRBD2	TRBJ2-6	few
CASSLARLAGASYEQYF	TGTGCCAGCAGCTTAGCGCGGCTAGCGGGCGCCTCCTACGAGCAGTACTTC	TRBV7-8	TRBD2	TRBJ2-7	few
CASSLVGGLGEQYF	TGTGCCAGCAGCTTAGTGGGAGGTCTAGGCGAGCAGTACTTC	TRBV7-8	NA	TRBJ2-7	few
CASREGGTGSYNEQFF	TGTGCCAGCAGGGAGGGTGGGACAGGATCCTACAATGAGCAGTTCTTC	TRBV6-1	TRBD1	TRBJ2-1	NA
CASSPTGTRSNEQYF	TGTGCCAGCAGTCCTACAGGGACTAGATCCAACGAGCAGTACTTC	TRBV12-3/TRBV12-4	TRBD2	TRBJ2-7	NA
CSAGPGTGVYEQYF	TGCAGTGCTGGGCCCGGGACAGGGGTCTACGAGCAGTACTTC	TRBV20-1	TRBD1	TRBJ2-7	few
CASSQDGRGAYNEQFF	TGCGCCAGCAGCCAAGATGGCCGCGGGGCCTACAATGAGCAGTTCTTC	TRBV4-3	NA	TRBJ2-1	many
CSVTLGRGRGGSDEQFF	TGCAGCGTTACCTTGGGTCGTGGCAGGGGGGGGTCGGATGAGCAGTTCTTC	TRBV29-1	NA	TRBJ2-1	few
CASSPIGVSYEQYF	TGCGCCAGCAGCCCAATCGGGGTTTCCTACGAGCAGTACTTC	TRBV5-1	NA	TRBJ2-7	NA
CAISAGLAGDNEQFF	TGTGCCATCAGTGCCGGACTAGCGGGAGATAATGAGCAGTTCTTC	TRBV10-3	TRBD2	TRBJ2-1	NA
CASSSGTPGYTF	TGTGCCAGCAGCTCGGGGACACCTGGCTACACCTTC	TRBV7-8	NA	TRBJ1-2	few
CASSPSHHLAGTTDTQYF	TGCGCCAGCAGCCCAAGCCATCATCTAGCGGGGACGACAGATACGCAGTATTTT	TRBV5-1	TRBD2	TRBJ2-3	NA
CSARGKGLGEQFF	TGCAGTGCTAGAGGAAAGGGGTTAGGCGAGCAGTTCTTC	TRBV20-1	NA	TRBJ2-1	few
CASSQDRGGQNTGELFF	TGCGCCAGCAGCCAAGATCGGGGGGGGCAGAACACCGGGGAGCTGTTTTTT	TRBV4-1	TRBD2	TRBJ2-2	few
CSASWLADSYEQYF	TGCAGTGCTAGTTGGCTAGCGGACTCCTACGAGCAGTACTTC	TRBV20-1	TRBD2	TRBJ2-7	NA
CASSQTRPRVTDTQYF	TGTGCCAGCAGCCAAACCCGGCCCAGGGTAACAGATACGCAGTATTTT	TRBV12-3/TRBV12-4	NA	TRBJ2-3	NA
CASSQERGNYGYTF	TGCGCCAGCAGCCAAGAAAGGGGGAACTATGGCTACACCTTC	TRBV4-3	NA	TRBJ1-2	few
CASSALGNYGYTF	TGTGCCAGCAGTGCCCTTGGAAATTATGGCTACACCTTC	TRBV9	NA	TRBJ1-2	few
CASSQTLSYEQYF	TGTGCCAGCAGCCAGACCCTTTCCTACGAGCAGTACTTC	TRBV7-8	NA	TRBJ2-7	few
CASRLFHTEAFF	TGTGCCAGCAGACTTTTTCACACTGAAGCTTTCTTT	TRBV7-9	NA	TRBJ1-1	NA
CASSSLDILAGGNTQYF	TGTGCCAGCAGCTCCCTGGATATACTAGCGGGGGGCAATACGCAGTATTTT	TRBV7-6	TRBD2	TRBJ2-3	few
CSSSYRDTEAFF	TGTTCCAGCAGTTACAGGGACACTGAAGCTTTCTTT	TRBV7-9	NA	TRBJ1-1	NA
CSGKGGGTDTQYF	TGCAGCGGAAAGGGAGGAGGCACAGATACGCAGTATTTT	TRBV29-1	NA	TRBJ2-3	few